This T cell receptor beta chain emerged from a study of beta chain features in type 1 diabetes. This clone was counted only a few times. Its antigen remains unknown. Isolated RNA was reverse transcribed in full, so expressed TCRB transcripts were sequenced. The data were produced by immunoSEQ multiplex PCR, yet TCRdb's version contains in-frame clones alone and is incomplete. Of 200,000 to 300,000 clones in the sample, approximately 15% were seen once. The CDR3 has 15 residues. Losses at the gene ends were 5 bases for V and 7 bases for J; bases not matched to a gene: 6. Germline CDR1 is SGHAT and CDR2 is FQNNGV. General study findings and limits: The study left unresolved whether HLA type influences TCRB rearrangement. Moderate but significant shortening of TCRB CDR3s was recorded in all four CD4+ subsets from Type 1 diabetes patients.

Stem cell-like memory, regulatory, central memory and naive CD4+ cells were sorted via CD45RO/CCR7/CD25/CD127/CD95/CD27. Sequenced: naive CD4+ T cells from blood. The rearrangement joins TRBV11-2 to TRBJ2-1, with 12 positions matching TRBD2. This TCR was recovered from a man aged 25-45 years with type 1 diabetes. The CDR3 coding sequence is TGTGCCAGCAGCCTCTGGACTAGCGGGACAAATGAGCAGTTCTTC. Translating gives CASSLWTSGTNEQFF.